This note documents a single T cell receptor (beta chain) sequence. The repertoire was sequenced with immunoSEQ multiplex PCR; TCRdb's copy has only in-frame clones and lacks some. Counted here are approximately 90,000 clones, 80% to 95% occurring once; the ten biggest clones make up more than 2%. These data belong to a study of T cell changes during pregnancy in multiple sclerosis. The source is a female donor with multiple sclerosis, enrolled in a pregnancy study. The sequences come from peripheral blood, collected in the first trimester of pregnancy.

CDR3 residues: CAWSVKVGTGVGEQFF. The CDR3 coding sequence is TGTGCCTGGAGTGTAAAGGTTGGGACAGGGGTCGGTGAGCAGTTCTTC. This sequence joins TRBV30 and TRBJ2-1, with 10 bases aligning to TRBD1. CDR1 and CDR2 from the germline V gene are GTSNPN and SVGIG (reference sequence). The CDR3 has 16 amino acids. Trimming took 0 bases from V and 9 from J; bases not matched to a gene: 11.